This paragraph covers one T cell receptor beta chain sequence. What antigen it recognizes has not been identified. Qualities for individual bases were not recorded, and no much larger clone is one base off. TCRbeta CDR3 regions were amplified from genomic DNA using the immunoSEQ Assay, a bias-controlled multiplex PCR. The study's own analysis went as follows. Nucleated cell counts per sample were estimated from amplification of reference gene primers within the assay. To quantify the absolute abundance of each unique TCRbeta CDR3 rearrangement, sequence reads were collapsed and filtered. For each sample, productive Simpson clonality was calculated as the square root of Simpson's diversity index over productive rearrangements. Imported from immuneACCESS, the table was reduced by TCRdb to in-frame sequences with V and J called. These copies leave out some clones; in studies compared against another copy, an unresolved V gene accounts for under half, and the cause of the remainder is not known. The V and J calls and the clone size are those of that table, but D and trimming were determined from the DNA. This sample lists tens of thousands of clones; roughly 85% were detected once. The ten largest clones capture roughly 31% of the sample.

The sample is drawn from a study of blood T cell repertoires in COVID-19 (dated by TCRdb to 2018 to 2020). Regarding the complete study: Collaborator samples came from the United States, Italy and Spain and covered acute and convalescent phases of COVID-19. HLA class I and class II types, where available, came from metadata supplied by the sample provider rather than from assay-based typing. The repertoires were released in a freely available public database intended as a resource for research on the immune response to SARS-CoV-2. The prospective study material was composed of cDNA or gDNA derived from T cells, B-cell-depleted T cells, or PBMCs. A de-identified subject ID, COVID-19 status, age in years and sex were almost always included in the sample metadata. Deeply sampled blood TCRbeta repertoires from subjects exposed to, actively infected with, or recovered from COVID-19 were included in the dataset. The samples were drawn from the first 160 participants of the ongoing ImmuneRACE study and from 1,254 subjects provided by 6 global collaborators.

Broader findings and caveats from the paper: Clinical and demographic metadata were provided uncurated, with the amount varying by source and participant.

The collaborating institutions used their own protocols to collect whole blood in K2EDTA tubes. For TCRbeta analysis, collaborators shipped samples as frozen whole blood, isolated PBMCs, or DNA extracted from either of those sample types. The receptor was isolated from a human donor in a cohort sampled during active COVID-19. The sample consisted of peripheral blood.

The nucleotides read TGCGCCAGCAGCCAGGGACAGGGAGATACTGAAGCTTTCTTT. This yields the protein CASSQGQGDTEAFF. The rearranged chain carries TRBV4-1 and TRBJ1-1; TRBD1 fits 9 bases in the junction. From V the trimming removes 3 bases and from J it removes 5 bases, while the gene matches leave 4 bases of the junction unaccounted for. CDR1 and CDR2, looked up from the germline V gene, are MGHRA and YSYEKL. From cysteine to phenylalanine, the CDR3 is 14 amino acids long. Kept here is only the CDR3 DNA, which spans 42 bases and is read in frame from base 1.